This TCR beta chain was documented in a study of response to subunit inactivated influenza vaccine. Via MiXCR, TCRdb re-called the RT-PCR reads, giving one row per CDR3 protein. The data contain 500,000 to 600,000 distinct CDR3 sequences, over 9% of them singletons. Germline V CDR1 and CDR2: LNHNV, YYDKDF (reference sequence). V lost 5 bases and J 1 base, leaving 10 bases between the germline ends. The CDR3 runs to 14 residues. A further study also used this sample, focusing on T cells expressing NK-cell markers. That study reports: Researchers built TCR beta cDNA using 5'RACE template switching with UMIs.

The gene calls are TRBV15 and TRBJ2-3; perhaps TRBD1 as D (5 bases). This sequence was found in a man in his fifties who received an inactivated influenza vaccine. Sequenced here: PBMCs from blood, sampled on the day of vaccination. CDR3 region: CATSVGQGTDTQYF. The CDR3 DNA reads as TGTGCCACCAGCGTGGGGCAGGGCACAGATACGCAGTATTTT.